This T cell receptor (beta chain) was sequenced during a study of T cell responses to AZD1222 COVID-19 vaccine. Study outcomes and limitations: Sampling captured repertoires only after the peak T cell response.

As concerns this clone: The antigen is undetermined.

This table comes from immunoSEQ multiplex PCR, and its TCRdb copy is limited to in-frame clones, with some not included. The table lists 90,000 to 120,000 clones, around 96% of them singletons. The specimen comprised peripheral blood, sampled on day 0 of AZD1222 vaccination. This sequence was found in an adult in good health.

CDR3 region: CASSVEMGWGGQPQHF. The CDR3 DNA reads as TGTGCCAGCAGCGTAGAAATGGGGTGGGGGGGTCAGCCCCAGCATTTT. This chain uses TRBV9 with TRBJ1-5; possible D gene TRBD1, 5 bases. The CDR3 has 16 amino acids. V was pared by 0 bases and J by 6 bases, with 16 bases between. CDR1 SGDLS and CDR2 YYNGEE come from the germline V gene.